The next 32 T cell receptor beta chains were all read from a single sample in a study of blood T cells in healthy people across ages. With a J-beta primer mix and a sample-barcoded 5' primer, a second PCR ran about 7 to 11 cycles. TCRdb passed the 5' RACE reads through MiXCR, listing each CDR3 protein once. The sample shows about a million distinct CDR3 sequences, 35% to 45% of them seen only once. The sequencing input was blood. Source of these receptors: a man younger than 30 in good health.

To note about this clonotype: Germline and junction disagree at one end, which may indicate a read error. The chain uses TRBV5-1 and TRBJ2-1, with 11 bases fitting TRBD2. CDR3 size: 14 residues. Germline loops: CDR1 SGHRS, CDR2 YFSETQ. The CDR3 protein is CASRLLAGDNGQFF. The CDR3 region has the DNA TGCGCCAGCAGACTACTAGCGGGGGACAATGGGCAGTTCTTC.

This chain uses TRBV11-2 with TRBJ2-5; tentatively, D is TRBD1 or TRBD2 (5 bases each). Trimming took off 1 base at V and 2 bases at J, with 11 bases between the two ends. From germline, CDR1 is SGHAT and CDR2 FQNNGV. CDR3 length: 15 amino acids. The CDR3: CASSLVSRGQETQYF. The CDR3 DNA reads TGTGCCAGCAGCTTAGTATCGAGGGGTCAAGAGACCCAGTACTTC.

The chain uses TRBV20-1 and TRBJ1-4, with D maybe TRBD1 (5 bases). The CDR3 has 16 residues. Germline V gene data show CDR1 as DFQATT and CDR2 as SNEGSKA (reference sequence). Trimming pared 3 bases from V and 4 bases from J, leaving 18 bases between. CDR3 in DNA: TGCAGTGCTAGGGTCCGAATTAGGGGAGGTAATGAAAAACTGTTTTTT. Its protein product is CSARVRIRGGNEKLFF.

The CDR3 here is CASSRLTDSNQPQHF. The CDR3 nucleotides read TGTGCCAGCAGTCGCCTGACCGATAGCAATCAGCCCCAGCATTTT. J is TRBJ1-5 and V is TRBV2; no firm D call. Trimming cost V 5 bases and J 0 bases, with 11 bases left between them. CDR1 is SNHLY, CDR2 FYNNEI, per germline. The CDR3 is 15 residues long.

V and J are TRBV5-5 and TRBJ1-6; a weak D match, TRBD1 (6 bases). This CDR3 comprises 16 residues. Germline-derived CDR1 and CDR2 are SGHKS and YYEKEE (reference sequence). V lost 4 bases, J lost 1 base, and 12 bases lay in between. The CDR3 DNA is TGTGCCAGCAGCCAGGGGCGGATATCCTATAATTCACCCCTCCACTTT. Protein: CASSQGRISYNSPLHF. Filled out from reference TRBV5-5 and TRBJ1-6, the complete variable domain reads DAGVTQSPTHLIKTRGQQVTLRCSPISGHKSVSWYQQVLGQGPQFIFQYYEKEERGRGNFPDRFSARQFPNYSSELNVNALLLGDSALYLCASSQGRISYNSPLHFGNGTRLTVT.

This clonotype appeared a few times. This rearrangement joins TRBV4-1 to TRBJ1-5; no firm D call. Germline V gene data show CDR1 as MGHRA and CDR2 as YSYEKL. Trimming took 2 bases from V and 0 from J, leaving 14 bases between them. This CDR3 comprises 17 residues. CDR3 nucleotides: TGCGCCAGCAGCCAAACGGACGGACTATTTAGCAATCAGCCCCAGCATTTT. Translating it yields CASSQTDGLFSNQPQHF.

In this sample, this clonotype turned up a few times. This rearrangement joins TRBV20-1 to TRBJ1-2; D perhaps matches TRBD1 (6 bases). Germline V CDR1 and CDR2: DFQATT, SNEGSKA (reference sequence). Trimming took off 0 bases at V and 1 base at J, with 18 bases between the two ends. The CDR3 length is 17 residues. The CDR3: CSARDRGGQKLNYGYTF. The CDR3 DNA reads as TGCAGTGCTAGAGATCGGGGGGGGCAGAAGCTTAACTATGGCTACACCTTC.

The genes are TRBV12-3 or TRBV12-4 and TRBJ1-2; maybe TRBD1 (6 bases). Trimming took 7 bases from V and 6 from J, leaving 9 bases between them. This CDR3 region has 11 residues. Here the CDR3 DNA reads TGTGCCAGCAAGGGGGTAGATGGCTACACCTTC. Translation: CASKGVDGYTF.

The rearrangement uses TRBV7-2 and TRBJ1-1; D may be TRBD1 (5 bases). This CDR3 comprises 17 residues. Germline V gene sequence: CDR1 SGHTA, CDR2 FQGNSA. Trimming removed 1 base at V and 6 bases at J, with 21 bases between. The CDR3, as DNA: TGTGCCAGCAGCTTAGATGGGCCAGGGAATAGAGTCGCTGAAGCTTTCTTT. Its protein product is CASSLDGPGNRVAEAFF.

This clonotype came up a few times. J is TRBJ2-1 and V is TRBV18; the D is unclear. CDR3 length equals 12 residues. V was clipped by 2 bases and J by 10 bases, with 9 bases between them. Per germline, CDR1 KGHSH and CDR2 LQKENI. CDR3 bases: TGTGCCAGCTCACCATTAGGCGGCGAGCAGTTCTTC. This encodes CASSPLGGEQFF.

J is TRBJ1-1 and V is TRBV5-5, with 12 nucleotides matching TRBD1. Germline assignment: CDR1 SGHKS and CDR2 YYEKEE (reference sequence). With 3 bases clipped from V and 2 bases from J, the junction kept 2 bases outside the gene matches. The CDR3 consists of 15 residues. The CDR3 region has the DNA TGTGCCAGCAGCTGGGACAGGGGGCGAAACACTGAAGCTTTCTTT. Amino acids: CASSWDRGRNTEAFF.

As concerns this clonotype: A junction boundary mismatches the germline segment, possibly from a read error. The CDR3 sequence: CSVRDGGYRGYTF. CDR3 DNA sequence: TGCAGTGTTAGAGATGGGGGTTATCGCGGCTACACCTTC. The chain is built from TRBV20-1 and TRBJ1-2; possible D gene TRBD1, 5 bases. This CDR3 spans 13 amino acids. Germline loops: CDR1 DFQATT, CDR2 SNEGSKA (reference sequence).

This chain connects TRBV12-5 to TRBJ1-2; D ambiguous. CDR1 is LGHNT, CDR2 FRNRAP, per germline. V gave up 1 base and J gave up 8 bases, with 11 bases separating them. CDR3 length equals 13 residues. The CDR3 reads CASGLASSEGYTF. CDR3 nucleotide sequence: TGTGCTAGTGGTTTGGCCTCCTCGGAGGGCTACACCTTC.

This chain connects TRBV10-3 to TRBJ1-2; D is perhaps TRBD1 (5 bases). Germline V gene sequence: CDR1 ENHRY, CDR2 SYGVKD. Deletions cut 9 bases from V and 4 bases from J, with 12 bases between. The CDR3 runs 12 residues. The CDR3 DNA reads TGTGCCATTGGTGGAGGGGCCTATGGCTACACCTTC. This translates into CAIGGGAYGYTF.

The chain has TRBV5-1 and TRBJ1-1; 11 bases align to TRBD1. Germline V lookup: CDR1 SGHRS, CDR2 YFSETQ. This CDR3 region has 21 residues. The V gene end was trimmed by 0 bases and the J gene end by 0 bases; junction bases not matched to a gene: 16. The CDR3 DNA sequence: TGCGCCAGCAGCTTGGGTCTTGGGGACAGGGGGGAAGTCTTCATGAACACTGAAGCTTTCTTT. Translation: CASSLGLGDRGEVFMNTEAFF.

The genes are TRBV9 and TRBJ2-3; maybe TRBD2 (5 bases). The CDR3 runs 16 residues. Germline CDR1 reads SGDLS; CDR2 reads YYNGEE. V dropped 6 bases and J dropped 6 bases, with 23 bases sitting between them. The CDR3 reads CASTSGRDDWLDTQYF. CDR3 nucleotide sequence: TGTGCCAGCACCTCGGGAAGGGATGATTGGTTGGATACGCAGTATTTT.

The V call is TRBV9, the J call TRBJ2-2, with D perhaps TRBD2 (6 bases). The CDR3 length is 18 residues. With 4 bases removed from V and 0 bases from J, the gap between germline ends came to 19 bases. CDR1 is SGDLS and CDR2 is YYNGEE in the germline V gene. The DNA for the CDR3 is TGTGCCAGCAGCCCCCGGTTCGGCGGGGAGTCGAACACCGGGGAGCTGTTTTTT. Encoded protein: CASSPRFGGESNTGELFF. Together with reference TRBV9 and TRBJ2-2, the CDR3 gives the full variable domain: DSGVTQTPKHLITATGQRVTLRCSPRSGDLSVYWYQQSLDQGLQFLIQYYNGEERAKGNILERFSAQQFPDLHSELNLSSLELGDSALYFCASSPRFGGESNTGELFFGEGSRLTVL.

This clonotype was detected only once. The V gene is TRBV20-1, the J gene TRBJ2-5; 11 bases align to TRBD2. Germline CDR1 and CDR2: DFQATT and SNEGSKA (reference sequence). The CDR3 consists of 15 residues. The V gene end was trimmed by 6 bases and the J gene end by 11 bases; junction bases not matched to a gene: 17. This CDR3 reads CSAPAVAGGYSEQYF. As DNA, the CDR3 is TGCAGTGCGCCCGCGGTAGCGGGGGGGTACAGTGAGCAGTACTTC.

This clonotype was counted only a few times. CDR3 DNA sequence: TGCAGTGCTAGAAAAAGGGAGGGGAACACCGGGGAGCTGTTTTTT. This sequence encodes CSARKREGNTGELFF. V usage is TRBV20-1 and J usage is TRBJ2-2, with 7 bases matching TRBD2. Germline CDR1 is DFQATT and CDR2 is SNEGSKA (reference sequence). The V and J ends lost 2 bases and 1 base, in that order; junction bases with no gene match: 4. CDR3 size: 15 residues.

V gene TRBV2 combines with J gene TRBJ2-3; 8 positions agree with TRBD1. CDR1 is SNHLY and CDR2 is FYNNEI in the germline V gene. This CDR3 has 16 residues. Trimming removed 3 bases from V and 3 bases from J; junction bases left unmatched: 8. For the CDR3, the DNA is TGTGCCAGCAGTGATGATCCTAGGACAGGGACAGATACGCAGTATTTT. This codes for CASSDDPRTGTDTQYF.

V gene TRBV9 combines with J gene TRBJ2-1; 8 bases agree with TRBD1. The junction had 9 bases not matched to a gene; V was cut back by 3 bases and J by 7 bases. The length of the CDR3 is 15 residues. Germline lookup yields CDR1 SGDLS and CDR2 YYNGEE. As DNA, the CDR3 is TGTGCCAGCAGCGCCGCCCAGGGGGCGATAAATGAGCAGTTCTTC. As protein: CASSAAQGAINEQFF.

The chain uses TRBV6-5 and TRBJ2-3, with D perhaps matching TRBD2 (5 bases). V lost 7 bases and J 3 bases, leaving 17 bases between the germline ends. The germline V gene encodes CDR1 MNHEY and CDR2 SVGAGI. The CDR3 spans 15 residues. CDR3 amino acids: CASNQAGLVTDTQYF. In DNA form, the CDR3 reads TGTGCCAGCAACCAGGCGGGCTTGGTTACAGATACGCAGTATTTT.

This clonotype was detected a few times. This chain uses TRBV9 with TRBJ1-6, with D possibly matching TRBD1 (6 bases). Germline V gene lookup returns CDR1 SGDLS and CDR2 YYNGEE. CDR3 length equals 15 residues. The V gene lost 0 bases and the J gene lost 8 bases, with 12 bases spanning the gap. CDR3: CASSVENRVDSPLHF. The DNA of the CDR3 is TGTGCCAGCAGCGTAGAAAACAGGGTGGATTCACCCCTCCACTTT.

This clonotype has only a few counts. This rearrangement joins TRBV6-5 to TRBJ1-1, with a tentative D call TRBD1 (6 bases). V lost 5 bases, J lost 3 bases, and 10 bases lay in between. The CDR3 sequence is 13 residues long. Germline V gene lookup returns CDR1 MNHEY and CDR2 SVGAGI. DNA of the CDR3: TGTGCCAGCAGTACAGGGTCGGACACTGAAGCTTTCTTT. The encoded protein is CASSTGSDTEAFF.

This clonotype was seen at least ten times. The genes are TRBV15 and TRBJ2-1; D unclear. This CDR3 has 16 residues. V lost 0 bases to trimming and J lost 4 bases, with 13 bases between them. The germline gives CDR1 LNHNV, CDR2 YYDKDF (reference sequence). The CDR3 protein is CATSRENRTRYNEQFF. CDR3 sequence (DNA): TGTGCCACCAGCAGAGAAAACCGAACAAGATACAATGAGCAGTTCTTC.

The chain links TRBV9 to TRBJ2-3; TRBD2 is a possible D gene (6 bases). Germline V gives CDR1 SGDLS, CDR2 YYNGEE. This CDR3 is 15 amino acids long. Trimming stripped 1 base from V and 2 bases from J, with 11 bases between. The CDR3 DNA is TGTGCCAGCAGCGTATCGGCGGGGAACACAGATACGCAGTATTTT. Translated: CASSVSAGNTDTQYF.

V usage is TRBV10-3 and J usage is TRBJ2-7, with D perhaps TRBD1 or TRBD2 (6 bases each). This CDR3 spans 13 amino acids. Trimming took off 6 bases at V and 7 bases at J, with 16 bases between the two ends. Germline V gene sequence: CDR1 ENHRY, CDR2 SYGVKD. This CDR3 reads CAISPGKGGEQYF. The CDR3 region has the DNA TGTGCCATCAGCCCAGGTAAAGGGGGGGAGCAGTACTTC.

The J gene is TRBJ1-2, the V gene TRBV4-3; weak D call: TRBD1 (6 bases). The CDR3 is 16 residues long. Trimming pared 1 base from V and 0 bases from J, leaving 12 bases between. Germline CDR1 and CDR2: LGHNA and YSLEER. CDR3 DNA sequence: TGCGCCAGCAGCCAAGGTCACAGGGATTCTAACTATGGCTACACCTTC. This gives the protein CASSQGHRDSNYGYTF.

The CDR3 protein is CSASTQGTDTQYF. CDR3 DNA sequence: TGCAGTGCTAGTACCCAGGGAACAGATACGCAGTATTTT. This chain connects TRBV20-1 to TRBJ2-3; D is possibly TRBD1 (5 bases). The V gene's germline CDR1 is DFQATT and CDR2 SNEGSKA (reference sequence). This CDR3 is built from 13 residues. The V gene lost 3 bases and the J gene lost 3 bases, with 10 bases spanning the gap.

This clonotype was detected ten times or more. The chain is built from TRBV7-8 and TRBJ1-1, with D uncertain. Germline V gives CDR1 SGHVS, CDR2 FQNEAQ. The CDR3 is 13 residues long. V gave up 3 bases and J gave up 4 bases, with 9 bases separating them. CDR3 amino acids: CASSFRGSTEAFF. The CDR3, as DNA: TGTGCCAGCAGCTTTCGGGGTAGCACTGAAGCTTTCTTT.

This clonotype was counted a single time. Just one base apart from a much larger clone, this may be a read error. The gene calls are TRBV29-1 and TRBJ2-5; D could derive from TRBD1 or TRBD2 (5 bases each). Trimming took 0 bases from V and 0 from J, leaving 14 bases between them. From germline, CDR1 is SQVTM and CDR2 ANQGSEA. This CDR3 spans 16 amino acids. The CDR3 sequence: CSVEESVGADQETQYF. The CDR3, as DNA: TGCAGCGTTGAAGAGAGCGTCGGGGCAGACCAAGAGACCCAGTACTTC. The whole variable domain, remainder taken from reference TRBV29-1 and TRBJ2-5, is SAVISQKPSRDICQRGTSLTIQCQVDSQVTMMFWYRQQPGQSLTLIATANQGSEATYESGFVIDKFPISRPNLTFSTLTVSNMSPEDSSIYLCSVEESVGADQETQYFGPGTRLLVL.

In this sample, this clonotype turned up a few times. V is TRBV18 and J is TRBJ2-7; 9 nucleotides line up with TRBD1. Germline trimming cut 1 base from V and 0 bases from J; bases unmatched to any gene: 10. This CDR3 region has 18 residues. Per germline, CDR1 KGHSH and CDR2 LQKENI. DNA for the CDR3: TGTGCCAGCTCACCACGAGATAGAACAGGGGGCTACTCCTACGAGCAGTACTTC. The encoded protein is CASSPRDRTGGYSYEQYF.